These 28 T cell receptor beta chains were sequenced from one sample in a study of regulatory T cells in long-lasting Graves disease. HTBI primers from iRepertoire and Arm-PCR of CDR3 regions yielded the TCR beta libraries. TCRdb processed the multiplex PCR reads anew with MiXCR; each CDR3 protein has one entry. The table records roughly 430,000 distinct CDR3 sequences, roughly 21% of them present only once. The time point is: persistent/refractory GD, antithyroid drugs over 5 years with positive TRAb. From RNA extracted from PBMCs, the TCR library was made. The starting material was peripheral blood mononuclear cells (PBMCs), obtained when the disease was refractory, from a patient treated with antithyroid drugs. These receptors were taken from a female donor with Graves disease.

The chain recombines TRBV4-1 with TRBJ2-7, with 7 positions matching TRBD2. This CDR3 contains 13 residues. V was clipped by 0 bases and J by 7 bases; unmatched bases: 3. Germline values: CDR1 MGHRA, CDR2 YSYEKL. DNA for the CDR3: TGCGCCAGCAGCCAAGAGGGGGGGTGGGAGCAGTACTTC. Translation gives CASSQEGGWEQYF.

The V and J genes are TRBV7-3 and TRBJ2-2; D perhaps matches TRBD1 (6 bases). Germline loops: CDR1 SGHTA, CDR2 FQGTGA. The CDR3 sequence is 14 residues long. The V and J ends lost 3 bases and 6 bases respectively, with 11 bases between them. CDR3 amino acids: CASSFAPGAGELFF. CDR3 bases: TGTGCCAGCAGCTTCGCTCCAGGGGCCGGGGAGCTGTTTTTT.

This clonotype occurred many times. The V and J genes are TRBV28 and TRBJ1-1; TRBD1 is a possible D gene (5 bases). Germline loops: CDR1 MDHEN, CDR2 SYDVKM. The CDR3 has 13 amino acids. V lost 3 bases and J 5 bases, leaving 10 bases between the germline ends. As DNA, the CDR3 is TGTGCCAGCAGTTTCACACGGGGGACTGAAGCTTTCTTT. Protein sequence: CASSFTRGTEAFF. Using reference TRBV28 and TRBJ1-1 for the parts outside the CDR3, the full variable domain is DVKVTQSSRYLVKRTGEKVFLECVQDMDHENMFWYRQDPGLGLRLIYFSYDVKMKEKGDIPEGYSVSREKKERFSLILESASTNQTSMYLCASSFTRGTEAFFGQGTRLTVV.

There are many counts of this clonotype. This chain uses TRBV12-3 or TRBV12-4 with TRBJ2-7, with D possibly being TRBD1 (7 bases). The CDR3 runs to 15 residues. V lost 5 bases to trimming and J lost 5 bases, with 19 bases between them. The CDR3 DNA follows: TGTGCCAGCAGTCCCCAGGGGGGCCTCACTCACGAGCAGTACTTC. It translates to CASSPQGGLTHEQYF.

Many counts were recorded for this clonotype. This chain links TRBV28 with TRBJ1-6, with 9 bases identical to TRBD1. After removal of 3 bases from V and 3 bases from J, the junction contained 6 bases not matched to a gene. The V gene's germline CDR1 is MDHEN and CDR2 SYDVKM. The CDR3 length is 17 residues. The CDR3 DNA follows: TGTGCCAGCAGTTTTACCGGGACAGGGAACTATAATTCACCCCTCCACTTT. As protein: CASSFTGTGNYNSPLHF.

This clonotype was counted many times. The J gene is TRBJ1-2, the V gene TRBV28; D perhaps matches TRBD1 (6 bases). Per the germline V gene, CDR1 is MDHEN and CDR2 is SYDVKM. V lost 5 bases, J lost 4 bases, and 14 bases lay in between. The CDR3 spans 14 residues. CDR3 nucleotides: TGTGCCAGCAGTCGTCGACAGGCCTTCTATGGCTACACCTTC. Amino acid sequence: CASSRRQAFYGYTF.

The V call is TRBV6-1, the J call TRBJ1-3, with TRBD1 as a possible D gene (6 bases). The CDR3 has 14 residues. Trimming stripped 8 bases from V and 0 bases from J, with 11 bases between. Looked up from germline, CDR1 is MNHNS and CDR2 is SASEGT. Here the CDR3 DNA reads TGTGCCAGCGGACAGCTACTCTCTGGAAACACCATATATTTT. Encoded protein: CASGQLLSGNTIYF.

The table lists this clonotype with many counts. V and J are TRBV10-1 and TRBJ2-1, with 8 bases lining up with TRBD2. The CDR3 is 15 amino acids. CDR1 WNHNN and CDR2 SYGVQD come from the germline V gene (reference sequence). With V trimmed by 3 bases and J by 9 bases, 10 bases remained unmatched. CDR3 sequence: CASSEESGRPAEQFF. The CDR3 coding sequence is TGCGCCAGCAGTGAAGAGAGCGGGAGACCGGCTGAGCAGTTCTTC.

This clonotype was seen a few times. The chain couples TRBV5-6 to TRBJ1-1, with a weak D call TRBD1 (6 bases). CDR3 length: 16 amino acids. CDR1 and CDR2 (germline): SGHDT, YYEEEE. V was cut by 0 bases and J by 1 base, with 13 bases left in between. CDR3 protein: CASSLAKGQTNTEAFF. The CDR3 coding sequence is TGTGCCAGCAGCTTGGCCAAGGGACAAACGAACACTGAAGCTTTCTTT.

This clonotype was detected ten times or more. The V call is TRBV29-1, the J call TRBJ2-7, with TRBD1 as a possible D gene (5 bases). The germline V gene encodes CDR1 SQVTM and CDR2 ANQGSEA. The CDR3 loop spans 12 amino acids. Trimming removed 3 bases at V and 3 bases at J, with 9 bases between. CDR3 sequence (DNA): TGCAGCGTTGAGGGGCCCGACTACGAGCAGTACTTC. As protein: CSVEGPDYEQYF.

This clonotype was counted between two and nine times. This chain connects TRBV5-1 to TRBJ2-7, with 7 bases lining up with TRBD1. Germline lookup yields CDR1 SGHRS and CDR2 YFSETQ. J was trimmed by 9 bases and V by 10 bases; bases with no gene match: 13. The CDR3 length is 12 residues. This CDR3 is CARKGQEVVQYF. The CDR3 bases are TGCGCCCGCAAAGGACAGGAGGTGGTGCAGTACTTC. Full variable domain (missing parts from reference TRBV5-1 and TRBJ2-7): KAGVTQTPRYLIKTRGQQVTLSCSPISGHRSVSWYQQTPGQGLQFLFEYFSETQRNKGNFPGRFSGRQFSNSRSEMNVSTLELGDSALYLCARKGQEVVQYFGPGTRLTVT.

This sequence joins TRBV10-3 and TRBJ1-1, with D perhaps TRBD1 (5 bases). Germline CDR1 reads ENHRY; CDR2 reads SYGVKD. This CDR3 is 14 amino acids long. The V and J ends lost 2 bases and 0 bases respectively, with 7 bases between them. CDR3 in DNA: TGTGCCATCAGTGAGGGACACTTGAACACTGAAGCTTTCTTT. This translates into CAISEGHLNTEAFF.

About this clonotype: A read error may explain this, as a much larger clone is one base away. The chain couples TRBV6-1 to TRBJ1-1; D is unclear. The V end lost 2 bases, the J end lost 2 bases, and 6 bases lay between the germline ends. This CDR3 is 13 amino acids long. CDR1 is MNHNS, CDR2 SASEGT, per germline. This CDR3 reads CASSERENTEAFF. The CDR3 nucleotides are TGTGCCAGCAGTGAAAGGGAAAACACTGAAGCTTTCTTT.

This clonotype was counted only a few times. The V call is TRBV6-2 or TRBV6-3, the J call TRBJ2-5; TRBD2 matches at 10 bases. The CDR3 is 15 amino acids. The trim removed 2 bases at V and 4 bases at J, leaving 4 bases unmatched. Germline loops: CDR1 MNHEY, CDR2 SVGEGT. CDR3 in DNA: TGTGCCAGCAGTTACGAGGCTAGCGGGAGAGAGACCCAGTACTTC. Translation gives CASSYEASGRETQYF.

The rearrangement uses TRBV3-1 and TRBJ1-1, with D possibly being TRBD1 (5 bases). The CDR3 consists of 14 residues. V lost 1 base and J lost 1, with 7 bases in between. Germline values: CDR1 LGHDT, CDR2 YNNKEL (reference sequence). In DNA, the CDR3 is TGTGCCAGCAGCCAAGTTGGGGCGAACACTGAAGCTTTCTTT. Translation gives CASSQVGANTEAFF.

There are many counts of this clonotype. The J gene is TRBJ1-1, the V gene TRBV6-5, with D perhaps TRBD1 (6 bases). The CDR3 has 13 amino acids. Germline-derived CDR1 and CDR2 are MNHEY and SVGAGI. V lost 2 bases, J lost 7 bases, and 11 bases lay in between. DNA for the CDR3: TGTGCCAGCAGTTACGAAAGGGGGGGTGAAGCTTTCTTT. As protein: CASSYERGGEAFF.

The chain employs TRBV7-2 and TRBJ1-1; 11 nucleotides align to TRBD1. This CDR3 spans 17 amino acids. J lost 4 bases, V lost 3 bases, and 10 bases had no gene match. Germline V lookup: CDR1 SGHTA, CDR2 FQGNSA. The CDR3 here is CASSFFGQGAPGTEAFF. The CDR3 region has the DNA TGTGCCAGCAGCTTTTTCGGACAGGGGGCTCCCGGCACTGAAGCTTTCTTT.

The table lists this clonotype with a few counts. The CDR3 DNA is TGTGCCAGCAGCTTCCAACCGGTTCCAGATGAAAAACTGTTTTTT. This encodes CASSFQPVPDEKLFF. This chain connects TRBV7-9 to TRBJ1-4, with D unresolved. Germline-derived CDR1 and CDR2 are SEHNR and FQNEAQ (reference sequence). CDR3 length: 15 residues. The V and J ends lost 3 bases and 6 bases respectively, with 14 bases between them.

The CDR3 loop reads CSALPQGILGGYTF. The CDR3 nucleotides read TGCAGTGCCCTGCCGCAGGGTATTTTGGGTGGCTACACCTTC. The chain recombines TRBV20-1 with TRBJ1-2, with D maybe TRBD1 (5 bases). Germline values: CDR1 DFQATT, CDR2 SNEGSKA (reference sequence). The CDR3 totals 14 residues. Trimming cost V 6 bases and J 7 bases, with 21 bases left between them.

This clonotype was seen at least ten times. The V call is TRBV7-3, the J call TRBJ1-1; TRBD1 agrees at 9 bases. The V segment lost 5 bases and the J segment 11 bases; nucleotides outside the gene matches: 12. There are 14 residues in the CDR3. Germline V CDR1 and CDR2: SGHTA, FQGTGA. The CDR3: CASSAVPGQGQAFF. For the CDR3, the DNA is TGTGCCAGCAGCGCAGTCCCGGGACAGGGCCAGGCTTTCTTT.

This clonotype has a count of ten or more. The rearrangement uses TRBV6-1 and TRBJ2-7; 7 bases map to TRBD2. V gave up 8 bases and J gave up 3 bases; unmatched junction bases: 16. The CDR3 runs to 16 residues. Germline CDR1 is MNHNS and CDR2 is SASEGT. The CDR3 is CASPSGRSGINYEQYF. Here the CDR3 DNA reads TGTGCCAGCCCCTCGGGGAGAAGCGGGATCAACTACGAGCAGTACTTC.

This clonotype appeared many times. V is TRBV6-2 or TRBV6-3 and J is TRBJ2-7, with D hard to call. The CDR3 has 16 residues. The V end was cut by 5 bases, the J end by 2 bases, with 19 bases between. Germline-derived CDR1 and CDR2 are MNHEY and SVGEGT. In DNA, the CDR3 is TGTGCCAGCAGTCCCGACGGCGGAGCACCCACCTACGAGCAGTACTTC. Protein: CASSPDGGAPTYEQYF.

Comments on this clonotype: At one boundary the junction diverges from the germline segment, which might be a read error. The chain links TRBV10-2 to TRBJ2-7, with 7 bases fitting TRBD1. Per germline, CDR1 WSHSY and CDR2 SAAADI. The CDR3 has 13 amino acids. The chain's CDR3 is CARSEAGQAKQYF. As DNA, the CDR3 is TGCGCCAGAAGTGAGGCTGGACAGGCAAAGCAGTACTTC.

The chain carries TRBV28 and TRBJ2-1; D remains unclear. V shed 3 bases and J shed 4 bases, with 7 bases lying between them. CDR1 and CDR2 from the germline V gene are MDHEN and SYDVKM. The CDR3 is 13 amino acids. CDR3 sequence: CASSFRQYNEQFF. CDR3 coding DNA: TGTGCCAGCAGTTTTAGGCAGTACAATGAGCAGTTCTTC.

V usage is TRBV6-1 and J usage is TRBJ1-3, with 8 bases matching TRBD1. Germline assignment: CDR1 MNHNS and CDR2 SASEGT. This CDR3 is 15 amino acids long. J gave up 3 bases and V 6 bases, and 7 bases lay outside the gene matches. CDR3 sequence (DNA): TGTGCCAGCAGACTGGACAGGGCTGGTGGAAACACCATATATTTT. Its translation is CASRLDRAGGNTIYF.

This clonotype was seen many times. The V and J genes are TRBV15 and TRBJ2-7; weak D call: TRBD2 (6 bases). The V end lost 5 bases, the J end lost 3 bases, and 20 bases lay between the germline ends. Germline V lookup: CDR1 LNHNV, CDR2 YYDKDF (reference sequence). The CDR3 contains 16 residues. This CDR3 reads CATSSSAGGIVYEQYF. In DNA form, the CDR3 reads TGTGCCACCAGCTCGTCCGCCGGGGGAATAGTCTACGAGCAGTACTTC.

This chain's CDR3 is CASISPRRAPNTEAFF. The CDR3 nucleotides are TGTGCCAGCATATCTCCGAGACGGGCCCCCAACACTGAAGCTTTCTTT. The chain uses TRBV6-1 and TRBJ1-1; D remains ambiguous. The germline CDR1 and CDR2 sequences are MNHNS and SASEGT. With 7 bases removed from V and 2 bases from J, the gap between germline ends came to 20 bases. The CDR3 runs 16 residues.

Ten or more counts support this clonotype. The chain recombines TRBV12-3 or TRBV12-4 with TRBJ2-7; 9 bases fit TRBD2. V shed 3 bases and J 4 bases; nucleotides not matched to a gene: 7. The CDR3 runs to 15 residues. CDR3: CASSFGSGSLYEQYF. In DNA, the CDR3 is TGTGCCAGCAGTTTCGGTAGCGGGAGTTTGTACGAGCAGTACTTC.